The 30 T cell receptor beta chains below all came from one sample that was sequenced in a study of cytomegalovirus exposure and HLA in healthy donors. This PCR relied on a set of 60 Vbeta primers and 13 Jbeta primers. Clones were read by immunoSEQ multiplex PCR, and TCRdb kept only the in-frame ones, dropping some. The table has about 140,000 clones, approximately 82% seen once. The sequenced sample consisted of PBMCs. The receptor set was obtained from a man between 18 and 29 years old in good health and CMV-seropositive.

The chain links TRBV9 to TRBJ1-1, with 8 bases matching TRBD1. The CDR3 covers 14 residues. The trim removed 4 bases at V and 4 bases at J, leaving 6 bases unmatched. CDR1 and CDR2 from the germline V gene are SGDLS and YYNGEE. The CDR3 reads CASSLITGGTEAFF. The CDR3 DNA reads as TGTGCCAGCAGCCTAATCACAGGGGGCACTGAAGCTTTCTTT.

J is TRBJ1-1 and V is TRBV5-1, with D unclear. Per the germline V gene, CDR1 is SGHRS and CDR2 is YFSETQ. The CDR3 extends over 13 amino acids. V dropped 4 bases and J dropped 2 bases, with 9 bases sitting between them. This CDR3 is CASSPTGNTEAFF. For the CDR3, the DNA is TGCGCCAGCAGCCCCACGGGAAACACTGAAGCTTTCTTT.

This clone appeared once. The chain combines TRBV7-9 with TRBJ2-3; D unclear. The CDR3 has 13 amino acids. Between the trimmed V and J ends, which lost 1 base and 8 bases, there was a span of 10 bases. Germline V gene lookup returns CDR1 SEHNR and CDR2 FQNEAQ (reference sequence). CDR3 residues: CASSLDVKSTQYF. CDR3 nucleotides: TGTGCCAGCAGCTTAGACGTAAAGAGTACGCAGTATTTT.

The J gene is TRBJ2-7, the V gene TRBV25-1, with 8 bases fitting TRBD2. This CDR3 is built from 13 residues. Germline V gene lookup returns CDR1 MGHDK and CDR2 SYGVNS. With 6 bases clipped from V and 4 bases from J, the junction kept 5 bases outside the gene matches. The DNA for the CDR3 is TGTGCCAGCAGGGAAGCGGGGGAGTACGAGCAGTACTTC. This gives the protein CASREAGEYEQYF.

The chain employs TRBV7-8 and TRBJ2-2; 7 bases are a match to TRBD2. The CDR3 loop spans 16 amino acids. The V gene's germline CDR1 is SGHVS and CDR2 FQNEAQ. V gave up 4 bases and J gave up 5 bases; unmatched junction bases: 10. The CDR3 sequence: CASSSKTGLLTGELFF. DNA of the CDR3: TGTGCCAGCAGCTCCAAGACGGGACTACTAACCGGGGAGCTGTTTTTT.

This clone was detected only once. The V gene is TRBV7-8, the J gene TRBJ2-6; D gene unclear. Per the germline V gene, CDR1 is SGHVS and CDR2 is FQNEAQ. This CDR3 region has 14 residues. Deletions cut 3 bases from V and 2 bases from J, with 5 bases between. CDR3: CASSFRAGANVLTF. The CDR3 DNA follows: TGTGCCAGCAGCTTTCGGGCTGGGGCCAACGTCCTGACTTTC.

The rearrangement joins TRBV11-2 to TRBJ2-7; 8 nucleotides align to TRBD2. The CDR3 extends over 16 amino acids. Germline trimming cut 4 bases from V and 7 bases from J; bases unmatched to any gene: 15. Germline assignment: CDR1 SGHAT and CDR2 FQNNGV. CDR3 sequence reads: CASSSSAGLGTGEQYF. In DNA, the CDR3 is TGTGCCAGCAGCTCATCCGCGGGACTAGGGACGGGGGAGCAGTACTTC.

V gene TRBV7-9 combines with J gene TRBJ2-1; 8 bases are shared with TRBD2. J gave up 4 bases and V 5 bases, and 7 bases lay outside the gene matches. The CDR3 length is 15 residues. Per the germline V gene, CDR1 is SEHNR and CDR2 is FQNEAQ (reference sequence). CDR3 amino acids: CASSGGLAGYNEQFF. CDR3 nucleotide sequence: TGTGCCAGCAGCGGGGGGCTAGCGGGTTACAATGAGCAGTTCTTC.

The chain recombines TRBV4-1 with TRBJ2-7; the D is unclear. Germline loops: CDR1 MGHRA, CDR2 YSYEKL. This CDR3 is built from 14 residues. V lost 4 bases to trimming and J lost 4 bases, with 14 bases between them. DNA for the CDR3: TGCGCCAGCAGCCTCGTTGACCAGGCTTACGAGCAGTACTTC. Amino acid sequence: CASSLVDQAYEQYF.

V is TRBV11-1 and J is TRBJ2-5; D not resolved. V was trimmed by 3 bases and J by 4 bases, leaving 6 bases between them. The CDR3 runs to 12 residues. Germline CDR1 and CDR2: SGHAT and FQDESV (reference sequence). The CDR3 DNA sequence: TGTGCCAGCAGCTTTGGCTTAGAGACCCAGTACTTC. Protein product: CASSFGLETQYF.

The CDR3: CSVRSGQANTEAFF. CDR3 nucleotides: TGCAGCGTCCGTTCGGGACAGGCGAACACTGAAGCTTTCTTT. This chain joins TRBV29-1 and TRBJ1-1; 8 bases agree with TRBD1. V was pared by 6 bases and J by 1 base, with 7 bases of the junction left unmatched. Germline assignment: CDR1 SQVTM and CDR2 ANQGSEA. The CDR3 spans 14 residues.

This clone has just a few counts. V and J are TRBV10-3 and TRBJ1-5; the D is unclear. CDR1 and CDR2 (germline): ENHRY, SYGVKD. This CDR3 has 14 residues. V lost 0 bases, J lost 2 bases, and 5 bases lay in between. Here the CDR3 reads CAISESERNQPQHF. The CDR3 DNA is TGTGCCATCAGTGAGTCCGAGCGCAATCAGCCCCAGCATTTT.

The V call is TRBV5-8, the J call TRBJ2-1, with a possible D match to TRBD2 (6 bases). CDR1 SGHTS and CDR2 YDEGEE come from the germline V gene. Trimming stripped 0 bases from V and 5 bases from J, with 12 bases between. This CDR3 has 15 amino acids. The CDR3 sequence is CASSLGQRADNEQFF. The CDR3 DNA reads TGTGCCAGCAGCTTGGGACAGCGGGCGGACAATGAGCAGTTCTTC.

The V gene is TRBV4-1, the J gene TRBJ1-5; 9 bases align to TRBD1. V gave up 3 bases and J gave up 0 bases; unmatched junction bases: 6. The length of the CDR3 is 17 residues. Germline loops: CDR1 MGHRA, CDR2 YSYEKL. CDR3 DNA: TGCGCCAGCAGCCAGTGGACAGGGGATTATAGCAATCAGCCCCAGCATTTT. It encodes CASSQWTGDYSNQPQHF.

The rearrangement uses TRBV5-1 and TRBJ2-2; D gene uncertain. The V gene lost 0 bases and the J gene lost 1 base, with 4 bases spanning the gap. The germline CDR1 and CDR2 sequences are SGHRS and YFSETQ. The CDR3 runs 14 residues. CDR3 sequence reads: CASSLAGNTGELFF. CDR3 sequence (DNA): TGCGCCAGCAGCTTGGCCGGGAACACCGGGGAGCTGTTTTTT.

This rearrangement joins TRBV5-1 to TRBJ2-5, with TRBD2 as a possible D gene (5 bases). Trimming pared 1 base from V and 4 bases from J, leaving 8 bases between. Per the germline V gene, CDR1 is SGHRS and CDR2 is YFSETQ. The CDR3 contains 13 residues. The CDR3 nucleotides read TGCGCCAGCAGCTTGTGGGCGGGAGAGACCCAGTACTTC. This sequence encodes CASSLWAGETQYF.

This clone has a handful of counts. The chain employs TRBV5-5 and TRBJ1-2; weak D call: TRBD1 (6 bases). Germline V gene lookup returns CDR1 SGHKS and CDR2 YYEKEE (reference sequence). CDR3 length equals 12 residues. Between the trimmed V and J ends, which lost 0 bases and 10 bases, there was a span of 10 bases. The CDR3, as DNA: TGTGCCAGCAGCTTGGGCGGGGGCGACTACACCTTC. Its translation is CASSLGGGDYTF.

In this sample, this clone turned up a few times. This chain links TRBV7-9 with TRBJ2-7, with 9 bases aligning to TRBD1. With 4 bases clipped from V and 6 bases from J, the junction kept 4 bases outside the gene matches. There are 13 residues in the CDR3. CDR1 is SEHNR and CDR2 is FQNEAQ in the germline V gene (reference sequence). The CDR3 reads CASSWTGVGEQYF. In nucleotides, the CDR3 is TGTGCCAGCAGCTGGACAGGGGTGGGCGAGCAGTACTTC.

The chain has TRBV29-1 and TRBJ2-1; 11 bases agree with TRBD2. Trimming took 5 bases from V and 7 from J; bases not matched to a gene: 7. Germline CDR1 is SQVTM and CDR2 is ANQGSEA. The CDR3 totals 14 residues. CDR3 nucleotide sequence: TGCAGCGTTCGAGCTAGCGGGAGGCCAAATGAGCAGTTCTTC. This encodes CSVRASGRPNEQFF.

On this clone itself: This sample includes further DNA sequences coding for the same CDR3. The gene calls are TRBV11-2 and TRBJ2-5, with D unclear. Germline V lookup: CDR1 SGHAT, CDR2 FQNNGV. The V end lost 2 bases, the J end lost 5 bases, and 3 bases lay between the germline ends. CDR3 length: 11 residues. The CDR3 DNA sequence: TGTGCCAGCAGCTTACGGGAGACCCAGTACTTC. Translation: CASSLRETQYF.

Here the CDR3 DNA reads TGTGCCAGCAGCTTGGGGCGGGTAGGCTCCGGGGAGCTGTTTTTT. Encoded protein: CASSLGRVGSGELFF. The chain couples TRBV5-4 to TRBJ2-2, with D possibly matching TRBD2 (5 bases). Germline CDR1 SGHNT, CDR2 YYREEE (reference sequence). The CDR3 is 15 residues long. The ends were cut back, 0 bases at V and 6 bases at J, with 12 bases in the middle. Full variable domain (missing parts from reference TRBV5-4 and TRBJ2-2): ETGVTQSPTHLIKTRGQQVTLRCSSQSGHNTVSWYQQALGQGPQFIFQYYREEENGRGNFPPRFSGLQFPNYSSELNVNALELDDSALYLCASSLGRVGSGELFFGEGSRLTVL.

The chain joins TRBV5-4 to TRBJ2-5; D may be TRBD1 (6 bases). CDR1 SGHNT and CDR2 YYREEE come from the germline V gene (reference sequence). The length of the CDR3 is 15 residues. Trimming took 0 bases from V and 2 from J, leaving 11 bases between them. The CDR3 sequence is CASSLEGVNQETQYF. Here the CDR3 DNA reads TGTGCCAGCAGCTTGGAGGGGGTTAATCAAGAGACCCAGTACTTC.

CDR3: CASSSEVIAGGWETQYF. The CDR3 nucleotides are TGTGCCAGCAGTTCTGAAGTAATAGCGGGAGGTTGGGAGACCCAGTACTTC. V and J are TRBV27 and TRBJ2-5; 10 bases fit TRBD2. The germline V gene encodes CDR1 MNHEY and CDR2 SMNVEV (reference sequence). The CDR3 spans 17 residues. J gave up 5 bases and V 4 bases, and 13 bases lay outside the gene matches.

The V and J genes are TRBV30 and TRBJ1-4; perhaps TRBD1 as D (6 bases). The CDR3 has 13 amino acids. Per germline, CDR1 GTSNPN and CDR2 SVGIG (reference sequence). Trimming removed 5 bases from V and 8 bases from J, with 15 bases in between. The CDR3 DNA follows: TGTGCCTGGTCTCCGGGACAAGGCGAAAAACTGTTTTTT. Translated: CAWSPGQGEKLFF.

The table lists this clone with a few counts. The CDR3: CASSGTSLYNEQFF. The CDR3 region has the DNA TGTGCCAGCAGCGGGACTAGCCTATACAATGAGCAGTTCTTC. The chain employs TRBV9 and TRBJ2-1; 8 nucleotides align to TRBD2. Germline CDR1 and CDR2: SGDLS and YYNGEE. J gave up 4 bases and V 3 bases, and 3 bases lay outside the gene matches. This CDR3 has 14 residues.

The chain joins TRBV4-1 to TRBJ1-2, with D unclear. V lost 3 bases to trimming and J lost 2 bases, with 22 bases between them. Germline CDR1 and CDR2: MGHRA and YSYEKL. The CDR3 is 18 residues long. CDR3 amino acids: CASSQTRGTATENYGYTF. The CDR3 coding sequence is TGCGCCAGCAGCCAGACACGGGGTACGGCAACAGAGAACTATGGCTACACCTTC.

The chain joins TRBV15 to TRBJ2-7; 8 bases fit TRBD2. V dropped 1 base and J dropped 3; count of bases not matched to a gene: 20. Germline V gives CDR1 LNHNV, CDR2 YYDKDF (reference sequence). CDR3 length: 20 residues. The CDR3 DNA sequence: TGTGCCACCAGCAGAGGTAGACGTGACGGGAGGGCCTTTGTCCTCTACGAGCAGTACTTC. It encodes CATSRGRRDGRAFVLYEQYF.

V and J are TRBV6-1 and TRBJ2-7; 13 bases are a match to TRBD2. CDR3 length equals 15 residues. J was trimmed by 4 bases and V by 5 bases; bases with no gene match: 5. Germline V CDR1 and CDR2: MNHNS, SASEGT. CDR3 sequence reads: CASSRTSGSMYEQYF. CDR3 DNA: TGTGCCAGCAGTAGGACTAGCGGGAGTATGTACGAGCAGTACTTC.

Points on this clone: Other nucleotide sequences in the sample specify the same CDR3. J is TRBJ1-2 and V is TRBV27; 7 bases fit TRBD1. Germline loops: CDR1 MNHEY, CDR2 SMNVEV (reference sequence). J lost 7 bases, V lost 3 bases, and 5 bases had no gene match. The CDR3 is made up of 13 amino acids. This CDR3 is CASSLEGAGGYTF. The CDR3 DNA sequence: TGTGCCAGCAGTTTGGAGGGGGCTGGTGGCTACACCTTC.

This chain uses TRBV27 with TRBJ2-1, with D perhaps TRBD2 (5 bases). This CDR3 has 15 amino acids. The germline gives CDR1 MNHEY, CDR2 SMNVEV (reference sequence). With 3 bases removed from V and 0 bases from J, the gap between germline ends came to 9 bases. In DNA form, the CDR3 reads TGTGCCAGCAGTTTCGAGCGGAACTCCTACAATGAGCAGTTCTTC. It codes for CASSFERNSYNEQFF.